Presented here are 32 T cell receptor beta chains from one specimen sequenced in a study of control samples from healthy donors and cancer patients. Libraries were prepared by immunoSEQ multiplex PCR; TCRdb keeps only in-frame clonotypes and omits some of them. The data hold 150,000 to 200,000 clones, with 90% observed a single time. Sequences were obtained from blood. These TCRs come from a woman aged 45-65 years in good health.

A single count supports this clone. This chain links TRBV4-3 with TRBJ2-3; tentatively, D is TRBD2 (6 bases). The CDR3 length is 16 residues. Trimming cost V 4 bases and J 4 bases, with 18 bases left between them. The V gene's germline CDR1 is LGHNA and CDR2 YSLEER. The CDR3 DNA follows: TGCGCCAGCAGCCCAAGCCGACTAGTACTGGCAGATACGCAGTATTTT. This codes for CASSPSRLVLADTQYF.

This clone was observed once. V usage is TRBV3-1 (or the pseudogene TRBV3-2) and J usage is TRBJ2-5, with 9 bases that match TRBD2. Trimming cost V 1 base and J 4 bases; bases outside gene matches: 7. Germline V lookup: CDR1 LGHDT, CDR2 YNNKEL (reference sequence). The CDR3 contains 16 residues. As DNA, the CDR3 is TGTGCCAGCAGCCAAGGGACAGCGGGGGGCCGAGAGACCCAGTACTTC. Its translation: CASSQGTAGGRETQYF.

This chain connects TRBV7-8 to TRBJ2-3, with D tentatively TRBD1 (6 bases). V was trimmed by 1 base and J by 3 bases, leaving 11 bases between them. This CDR3 contains 15 residues. The germline CDR1 and CDR2 sequences are SGHVS and FQNEAQ. For the CDR3, the DNA is TGTGCCAGCAGCTTAGATACAGGGTATACAGATACGCAGTATTTT. Translation: CASSLDTGYTDTQYF.

V usage is TRBV18 and J usage is TRBJ1-2; D perhaps matches TRBD1 (5 bases). V was shortened by 3 bases and J by 6 bases, with 11 bases between the two germline ends. This CDR3 is built from 13 residues. Germline V gene sequence: CDR1 KGHSH, CDR2 LQKENI. CDR3 protein: CASSPSGTNGYTF. CDR3 coding DNA: TGTGCCAGCTCACCCTCCGGGACCAATGGCTACACCTTC.

This clone was observed many times. This rearrangement joins TRBV6-6 to TRBJ1-1; 8 bases fit TRBD1. V trimming: 8 bases; J trimming: 5 bases; junction bases outside the gene matches: 10. The germline CDR1 and CDR2 sequences are MNHNY and SVGAGI (reference sequence). The CDR3 is 14 amino acids. DNA for the CDR3: TGTGCCAGCTTGATTGACAGGGGAATGACTGAAGCTTTCTTT. This gives the protein CASLIDRGMTEAFF.

The chain employs TRBV12-3 or TRBV12-4 and TRBJ2-2, with D unresolved. V was pared by 6 bases and J by 6 bases, with 8 bases between. The CDR3 consists of 12 residues. The CDR3 DNA is TGTGCCAGCAGGCGACACCCCGGGGAGCTGTTTTTT. Protein product: CASRRHPGELFF.

The chain carries TRBV12-3 or TRBV12-4 and TRBJ1-5; D gene uncertain. Deletions cut 6 bases from V and 6 bases from J, with 9 bases between. The CDR3 covers 12 residues. The chain's CDR3 is CASRSPPQPQHF. CDR3 DNA sequence: TGTGCCAGCAGATCCCCCCCTCAGCCCCAGCATTTT.

The chain carries TRBV11-2 and TRBJ1-5; possible D gene TRBD1, 5 bases. Germline V gene lookup returns CDR1 SGHAT and CDR2 FQNNGV. The V gene lost 3 bases and the J gene lost 0 bases, with 12 bases spanning the gap. The CDR3 is 16 amino acids. CDR3 sequence (DNA): TGTGCCAGCAGCTTTGGGGCTCCCGATAGCAATCAGCCCCAGCATTTT. Translation: CASSFGAPDSNQPQHF.

The chain joins TRBV2 to TRBJ2-3; unclear D gene. Trimming removed 5 bases from V and 0 bases from J, with 3 bases in between. CDR3 length: 12 residues. The V gene's germline CDR1 is SNHLY and CDR2 FYNNEI. CDR3 loop: CASSYSTDTQYF. The CDR3 DNA is TGTGCCAGCAGTTACAGCACAGATACGCAGTATTTT.

V gene TRBV7-2 combines with J gene TRBJ2-1, with TRBD1 identical over 7 bases. The CDR3 runs 14 residues. The junction had 7 bases not matched to a gene; V was cut back by 7 bases and J by 4 bases. Per the germline V gene, CDR1 is SGHTA and CDR2 is FQGNSA. CDR3 nucleotides: TGTGCCAGCAACCCGACAGGGTGGTACAATGAGCAGTTCTTC. It translates to CASNPTGWYNEQFF.

V usage is TRBV4-3 and J usage is TRBJ1-1; no clear D gene. The CDR3 sequence is 13 residues long. CDR1 LGHNA and CDR2 YSLEER come from the germline V gene. The V end lost 0 bases, the J end lost 4 bases, and 6 bases lay between the germline ends. In nucleotides, the CDR3 is TGCGCCAGCAGCCAAGACGGCCCCACTGAAGCTTTCTTT. Residues: CASSQDGPTEAFF.

The chain carries TRBV4-2 and TRBJ1-2; possible D gene TRBD1, 6 bases. The CDR3 contains 13 residues. The V end lost 6 bases, the J end lost 4 bases, and 12 bases lay between the germline ends. Germline V gene lookup returns CDR1 LGHNA and CDR2 YNFKEQ. CDR3 sequence reads: CASSSEGGYGYTF. CDR3 nucleotides: TGTGCCAGCAGTTCCGAGGGGGGCTATGGCTACACCTTC.

The V and J genes are TRBV7-2 and TRBJ2-3; D possibly corresponds to TRBD1 (6 bases). The V end lost 0 bases, the J end lost 1 base, and 11 bases lay between the germline ends. The CDR3 has 16 amino acids. Germline V gives CDR1 SGHTA, CDR2 FQGNSA. CDR3 sequence (DNA): TGTGCCAGCAGCTTAGCGCCAGGGGCCCGCACAGATACGCAGTATTTT. As protein: CASSLAPGARTDTQYF.

The table lists this clone with a count of one. This chain links TRBV6-4 with TRBJ2-3; D gene uncertain. Germline V gives CDR1 MRHNA, CDR2 SNTAGT. Trimming stripped 5 bases from V and 0 bases from J, with 9 bases between. The CDR3 consists of 14 residues. The CDR3 coding sequence is TGTGCCAGCAGTCCCCTTTCGAGCACAGATACGCAGTATTTT. Protein: CASSPLSSTDTQYF.

The CDR3 loop reads CASSPPLNQPQHF. In nucleotides, the CDR3 is TGTGCCAGCTCACCACCCCTTAATCAGCCCCAGCATTTT. This chain links TRBV18 with TRBJ1-5; D is unresolved. V lost 0 bases to trimming and J lost 4 bases, with 4 bases between them. This CDR3 contains 13 residues. The germline V gene has CDR1 KGHSH and CDR2 LQKENI.

The gene calls are TRBV2 and TRBJ2-2; D not certain. The ends were cut back, 6 bases at V and 3 bases at J, with 5 bases in the middle. CDR1 is SNHLY, CDR2 FYNNEI, per germline. CDR3 size: 12 residues. CDR3 sequence (DNA): TGTGCCAGCAGCCAGGACACCGGGGAGCTGTTTTTT. As protein: CASSQDTGELFF.

The V gene is TRBV28, the J gene TRBJ1-2; TRBD1 might be the D (6 bases). The length of the CDR3 is 15 residues. The germline V gene encodes CDR1 MDHEN and CDR2 SYDVKM. With 6 bases removed from V and 4 bases from J, the gap between germline ends came to 18 bases. Here the CDR3 DNA reads TGTGCCAGCAGCCTCCCGGGGGCAGGTCCCTATGGCTACACCTTC. Protein: CASSLPGAGPYGYTF.

This sequence joins TRBV6-5 and TRBJ1-1; TRBD1 matches at 7 bases. Germline CDR1 and CDR2: MNHEY and SVGAGI. This CDR3 has 15 amino acids. The ends lost 0 bases at V and 4 bases at J; junction bases unmatched: 5. DNA for the CDR3: TGTGCCAGCAGTTACTCGATTTACAGGGGCACTGAAGCTTTCTTT. Protein product: CASSYSIYRGTEAFF.

DNA for the CDR3: TGTGCCTGGATCGGACTAGCGGCTTCAGATACGCAGTATTTT. Encoded protein: CAWIGLAASDTQYF. The chain employs TRBV30 and TRBJ2-3, with 10 bases matching TRBD2. Germline CDR1 and CDR2: GTSNPN and SVGIG (reference sequence). The CDR3 totals 14 residues. With V trimmed by 4 bases and J by 4 bases, 5 bases remained unmatched.

The J gene is TRBJ2-3, the V gene TRBV1; TRBD1, the table's D call, was not compared with the DNA. TRBV1 counts as a pseudogene. This CDR3 is 16 amino acids long. The CDR3 sequence: CTSSQDNRGITNTQYF. The CDR3 DNA reads TGCACCAGCAGCCAAGACAACAGGGGCATCACGAATACGCAGTATTTT.

The rearrangement uses TRBV5-4 and TRBJ1-1; D uncertain. V lost 4 bases, J lost 3 bases, and 10 bases lay in between. CDR1 SGHNT and CDR2 YYREEE come from the germline V gene (reference sequence). This CDR3 contains 13 residues. The DNA of the CDR3 is TGTGCCAGCAGCGTGAAGGATGACACTGAAGCTTTCTTT. Encoded protein: CASSVKDDTEAFF.

The rearrangement links TRBV24-1 to TRBJ2-2, with 7 bases lining up with TRBD1. The CDR3 has 13 residues. Germline CDR1 KGHDR, CDR2 SFDVKD. The V segment lost 9 bases and the J segment 4 bases; nucleotides outside the gene matches: 4. The CDR3: CATEDRATGELFF. Written as DNA, the CDR3 is TGTGCCACCGAAGACAGGGCCACCGGGGAGCTGTTTTTT.

The chain recombines TRBV7-2 with TRBJ2-7; 16 bases line up with TRBD2. CDR3 size: 14 residues. Looked up from germline, CDR1 is SGHTA and CDR2 is FQGNSA. The V gene end was trimmed by 7 bases and the J gene end by 7 bases; junction bases not matched to a gene: 4. The CDR3 loop reads CASTRGLAGGEQYF. CDR3 nucleotide sequence: TGTGCCAGCACCCGGGGACTAGCGGGAGGGGAGCAGTACTTC.

J is TRBJ2-1 and V is TRBV11-3; the match to TRBD2 covers 11 bases. J was trimmed by 6 bases and V by 0 bases; bases with no gene match: 4. The CDR3 contains 16 residues. From germline, CDR1 is SGHNT and CDR2 YENEEA. The CDR3, as DNA: TGTGCCAGCAGCTTAGATGGGGGACTAGCGGTCAATGAGCAGTTCTTC. Its translation is CASSLDGGLAVNEQFF. Variable domain in full (rest from reference TRBV11-3 and TRBJ2-1): EAGVVQSPRYKIIEKKQPVAFWCNPISGHNTLYWYLQNLGQGPELLIRYENEEAVDDSQLPKDRFSAERLKGVDSTLKIQPAELGDSAVYLCASSLDGGLAVNEQFFGPGTRLTVL.

This chain joins TRBV2 and TRBJ1-1; no definite D call. CDR1 and CDR2 (germline): SNHLY, FYNNEI. V was shortened by 7 bases and J by 0 bases, with 12 bases between the two germline ends. This CDR3 region has 14 residues. CDR3 nucleotide sequence: TGTGCCAGCAAAGGGAAGGGAGTGAACACTGAAGCTTTCTTT. Translated, it gives CASKGKGVNTEAFF.

This clone has only one observation. The rearrangement joins TRBV27 to TRBJ2-2; D is uncertain. The CDR3 consists of 13 residues. The germline gives CDR1 MNHEY, CDR2 SMNVEV (reference sequence). Between the trimmed V and J ends, which lost 5 bases and 3 bases, there was a span of 7 bases. This chain's CDR3 is CASSPTYTGELFF. The CDR3 nucleotides read TGTGCCAGCAGTCCCACATACACCGGGGAGCTGTTTTTT.

The CDR3 region is CASSLDGGGQETQYF. The CDR3 bases are TGCGCCAGCAGCTTGGACGGGGGGGGGCAAGAGACCCAGTACTTC. The chain carries TRBV5-1 and TRBJ2-5; TRBD2 agrees at 8 bases. V shed 0 bases, J shed 2 bases, and the junction held 3 bases outside the gene matches. This CDR3 spans 15 amino acids. Germline-derived CDR1 and CDR2 are SGHRS and YFSETQ.

The CDR3 loop reads CASSLRQGARSGNTIYF. DNA of the CDR3: TGCGCCAGCAGCTTGAGGCAGGGGGCCCGCTCTGGAAACACCATATATTTT. The genes are TRBV5-1 and TRBJ1-3, with 8 bases fitting TRBD1. This CDR3 region has 17 residues. The V gene's germline CDR1 is SGHRS and CDR2 YFSETQ. J gave up 0 bases and V 1 base, and 6 bases lay outside the gene matches.

A single count supports this clone. CDR3 in DNA: TGTGCCAGCAGTTTAGGACAGGGAAGCTCCTACGAGCAGTACTTC. It specifies CASSLGQGSSYEQYF. The rearrangement joins TRBV28 to TRBJ2-7, with 8 bases identical to TRBD1. After removal of 2 bases from V and 0 bases from J, the junction contained 3 bases not matched to a gene. From germline, CDR1 is MDHEN and CDR2 SYDVKM. CDR3 length: 15 amino acids.

The chain recombines TRBV25-1 with TRBJ2-5; D is possibly TRBD1 (6 bases). The germline CDR1 and CDR2 sequences are MGHDK and SYGVNS. CDR3 length equals 14 residues. Trimming removed 4 bases from V and 4 bases from J, with 13 bases in between. CDR3 in amino acids: CASSVGHPGETQYF. The CDR3 DNA is TGTGCCAGCAGTGTGGGACACCCAGGAGAGACCCAGTACTTC. The full variable domain, in which reference TRBV25-1 and TRBJ2-5 provide the parts outside the CDR3, is EADIYQTPRYLVIGTGKKITLECSQTMGHDKMYWYQQDPGMELHLIHYSYGVNSTEKGDLSSESTVSRIRTEHFPLTLESARPSHTSQYLCASSVGHPGETQYFGPGTRLLVL.

As concerns this clone: Other DNA sequences from this sample encode an identical CDR3 as well. This chain uses TRBV7-3 with TRBJ1-2; TRBD1 agrees at 8 bases. This CDR3 spans 13 amino acids. V shed 4 bases and J 6 bases; nucleotides not matched to a gene: 4. Germline CDR1 is SGHTA and CDR2 is FQGTGA. CDR3 coding DNA: TGTGCCAGCAGCTCGAGGACAGGGAATGGCTACACCTTC. It codes for CASSSRTGNGYTF.

The CDR3 protein is CSARARGEAFF. CDR3 nucleotides: TGCAGTGCTAGAGCCCGGGGGGAAGCTTTCTTT. The V gene is TRBV20-1, the J gene TRBJ1-1; D might be TRBD1 (5 bases). Germline assignment: CDR1 DFQATT and CDR2 SNEGSKA (reference sequence). V dropped 1 base and J dropped 8 bases, with 8 bases sitting between them. This CDR3 contains 11 residues.